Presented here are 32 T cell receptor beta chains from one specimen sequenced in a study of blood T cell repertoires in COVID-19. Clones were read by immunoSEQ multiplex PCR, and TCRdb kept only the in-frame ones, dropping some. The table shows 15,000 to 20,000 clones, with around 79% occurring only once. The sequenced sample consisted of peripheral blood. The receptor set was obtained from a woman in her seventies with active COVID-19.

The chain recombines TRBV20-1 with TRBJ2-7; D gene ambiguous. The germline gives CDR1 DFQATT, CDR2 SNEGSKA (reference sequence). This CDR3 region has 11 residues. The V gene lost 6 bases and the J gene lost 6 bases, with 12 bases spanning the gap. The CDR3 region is CSALRSSEQYF. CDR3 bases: TGCAGTGCCCTCCGTTCGAGCGAGCAGTACTTC.

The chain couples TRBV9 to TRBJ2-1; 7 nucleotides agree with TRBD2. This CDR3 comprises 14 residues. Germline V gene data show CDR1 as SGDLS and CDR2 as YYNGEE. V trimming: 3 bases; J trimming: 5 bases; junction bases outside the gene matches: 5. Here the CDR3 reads CASSATSADNEQFF. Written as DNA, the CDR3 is TGTGCCAGCAGCGCTACTAGCGCGGACAATGAGCAGTTCTTC.

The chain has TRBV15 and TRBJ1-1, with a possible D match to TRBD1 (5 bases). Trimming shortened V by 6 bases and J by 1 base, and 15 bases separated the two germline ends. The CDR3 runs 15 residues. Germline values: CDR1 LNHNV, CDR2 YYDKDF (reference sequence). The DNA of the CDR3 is TGTGCCACCAGGGGAGGCGGGGCCACGAACACTGAAGCTTTCTTT. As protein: CATRGGGATNTEAFF. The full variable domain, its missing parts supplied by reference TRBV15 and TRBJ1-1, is DAMVIQNPRYQVTQFGKPVTLSCSQTLNHNVMYWYQQKSSQAPKLLFHYYDKDFNNEADTPDNFQSRRPNTSFCFLDIRSPGLGDTAMYLCATRGGGATNTEAFFGQGTRLTVV.

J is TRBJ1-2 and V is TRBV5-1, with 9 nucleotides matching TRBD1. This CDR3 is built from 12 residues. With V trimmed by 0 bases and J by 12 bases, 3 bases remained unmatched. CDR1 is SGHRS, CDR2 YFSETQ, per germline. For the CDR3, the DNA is TGCGCCAGCAGCTTGGGGGACAGGGACCACACCTTC. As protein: CASSLGDRDHTF.

CDR3 sequence (DNA): TGTGCCAGCAGCCCCAGGACTAGCGGGAGGTTCGATGAGCAGTTCTTC. Translated, it gives CASSPRTSGRFDEQFF. This chain joins TRBV28 and TRBJ2-1; TRBD2 matches 14 bases. Per germline, CDR1 MDHEN and CDR2 SYDVKM. This CDR3 is built from 16 residues. Trimming removed 6 bases from V and 8 bases from J; junction bases left unmatched: 9.

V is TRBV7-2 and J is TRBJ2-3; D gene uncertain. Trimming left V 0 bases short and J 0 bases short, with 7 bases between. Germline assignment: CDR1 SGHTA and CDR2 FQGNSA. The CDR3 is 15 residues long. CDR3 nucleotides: TGTGCCAGCAGCTTAGCTTCGACTAGCACAGATACGCAGTATTTT. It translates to CASSLASTSTDTQYF.

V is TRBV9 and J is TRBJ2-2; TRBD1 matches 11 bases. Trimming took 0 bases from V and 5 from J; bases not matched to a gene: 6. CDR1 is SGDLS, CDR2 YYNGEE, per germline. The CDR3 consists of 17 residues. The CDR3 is CASSVDPGQGDTGELFF. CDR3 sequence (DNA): TGTGCCAGCAGCGTAGACCCGGGACAGGGGGATACCGGGGAGCTGTTTTTT.

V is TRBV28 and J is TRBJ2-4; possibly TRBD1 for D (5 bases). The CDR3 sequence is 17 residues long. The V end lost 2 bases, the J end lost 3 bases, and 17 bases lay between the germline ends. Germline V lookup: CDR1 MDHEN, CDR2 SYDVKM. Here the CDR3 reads CASSLAPSRALKNIQYF. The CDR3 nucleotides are TGTGCCAGCAGTTTAGCCCCATCCAGGGCCCTCAAAAACATTCAGTACTTC.

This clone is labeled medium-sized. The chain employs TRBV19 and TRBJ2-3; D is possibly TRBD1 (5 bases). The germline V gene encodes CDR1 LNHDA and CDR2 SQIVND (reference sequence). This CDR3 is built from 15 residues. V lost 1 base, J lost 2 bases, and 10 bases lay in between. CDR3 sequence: CASSIADSPTDTQYF. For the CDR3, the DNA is TGTGCCAGTAGTATAGCCGACAGCCCCACAGATACGCAGTATTTT. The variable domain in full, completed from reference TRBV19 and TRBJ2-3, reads DGGITQSPKYLFRKEGQNVTLSCEQNLNHDAMYWYRQDPGQGLRLIYYSQIVNDFQKGDIAEGYSVSREKKESFPLTVTSAQKNPTAFYLCASSIADSPTDTQYFGPGTRLTVL.

In nucleotides, the CDR3 is TGTGCCAGCAGCACCGCCGCAGGGGTAGGGGATACGCAGTATTTT. Amino acid sequence: CASSTAAGVGDTQYF. The rearrangement links TRBV5-6 to TRBJ2-3; the D gene is possibly TRBD1 (6 bases). The germline V gene encodes CDR1 SGHDT and CDR2 YYEEEE. This CDR3 is 15 amino acids long. Trimming removed 4 bases at V and 6 bases at J, with 18 bases between. Looking up the rest from reference TRBV5-6 and TRBJ2-3 gives the full variable domain: DAGVTQSPTHLIKTRGQQVTLRCSPKSGHDTVSWYQQALGQGPQFIFQYYEEEERQRGNFPDRFSGHQFPNYSSELNVNALLLGDSALYLCASSTAAGVGDTQYFGPGTRLTVL.

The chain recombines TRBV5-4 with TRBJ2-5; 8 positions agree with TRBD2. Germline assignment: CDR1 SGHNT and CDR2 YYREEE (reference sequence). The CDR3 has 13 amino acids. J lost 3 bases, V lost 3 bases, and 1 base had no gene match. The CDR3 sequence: CASSSAGEETQYF. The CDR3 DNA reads TGTGCCAGCAGCTCAGCGGGAGAAGAGACCCAGTACTTC.

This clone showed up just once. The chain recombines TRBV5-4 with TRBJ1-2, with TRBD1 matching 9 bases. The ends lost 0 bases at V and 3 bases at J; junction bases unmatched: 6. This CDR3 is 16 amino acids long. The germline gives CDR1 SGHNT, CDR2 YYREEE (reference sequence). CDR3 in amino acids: CASSLGIQGADYGYTF. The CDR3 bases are TGTGCCAGCAGCTTGGGGATACAGGGGGCAGACTATGGCTACACCTTC.

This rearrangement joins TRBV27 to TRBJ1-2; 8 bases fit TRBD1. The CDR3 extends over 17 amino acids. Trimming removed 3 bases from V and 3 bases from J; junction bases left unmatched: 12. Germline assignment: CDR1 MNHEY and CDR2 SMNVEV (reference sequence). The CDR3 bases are TGTGCCAGCAGTTTTAGGACAGGGTCGGATAAACACTATGGCTACACCTTC. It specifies CASSFRTGSDKHYGYTF.

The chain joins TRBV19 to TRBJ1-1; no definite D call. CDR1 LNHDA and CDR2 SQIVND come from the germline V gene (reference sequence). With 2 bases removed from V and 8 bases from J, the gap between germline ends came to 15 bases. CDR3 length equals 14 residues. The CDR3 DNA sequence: TGTGCCAGTAGTATAAGGTCCTGGGCGAAGGAAGCTTTCTTT. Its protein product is CASSIRSWAKEAFF.

CDR3 residues: CASSLNSLTEAFF. CDR3 sequence (DNA): TGTGCCAGCAGCTTAAACAGTCTCACTGAAGCTTTCTTT. V and J are TRBV7-3 and TRBJ1-1, with D unclear. Trimming stripped 1 base from V and 4 bases from J, with 7 bases between. This CDR3 has 13 amino acids. Germline V lookup: CDR1 SGHTA, CDR2 FQGTGA. The whole variable domain, remainder taken from reference TRBV7-3 and TRBJ1-1, is GAGVSQTPSNKVTEKGKYVELRCDPISGHTALYWYRQSLGQGPEFLIYFQGTGAADDSGLPNDRFFAVRPEGSVSTLKIQRTERGDSAVYLCASSLNSLTEAFFGQGTRLTVV.

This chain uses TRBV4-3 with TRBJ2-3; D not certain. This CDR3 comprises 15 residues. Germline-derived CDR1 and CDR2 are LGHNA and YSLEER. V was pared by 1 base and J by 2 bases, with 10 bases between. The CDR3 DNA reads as TGCGCCAGCAGCCAAGCCCCCACTCCCACAGATACGCAGTATTTT. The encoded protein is CASSQAPTPTDTQYF.

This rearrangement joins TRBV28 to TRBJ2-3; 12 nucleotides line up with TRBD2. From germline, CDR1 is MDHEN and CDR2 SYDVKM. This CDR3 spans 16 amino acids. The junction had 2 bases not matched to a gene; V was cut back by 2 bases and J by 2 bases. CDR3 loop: CASSLGTSGLTDTQYF. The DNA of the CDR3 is TGTGCCAGCAGTTTAGGGACTAGCGGGCTCACAGATACGCAGTATTTT.

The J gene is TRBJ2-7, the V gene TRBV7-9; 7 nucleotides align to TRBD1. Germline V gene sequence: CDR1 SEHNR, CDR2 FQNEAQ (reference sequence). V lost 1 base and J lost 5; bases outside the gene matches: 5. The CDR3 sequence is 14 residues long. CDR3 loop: CASSLGGTGDEQYF. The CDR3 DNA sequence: TGTGCCAGCAGCTTAGGGGGCACAGGGGACGAGCAGTACTTC.

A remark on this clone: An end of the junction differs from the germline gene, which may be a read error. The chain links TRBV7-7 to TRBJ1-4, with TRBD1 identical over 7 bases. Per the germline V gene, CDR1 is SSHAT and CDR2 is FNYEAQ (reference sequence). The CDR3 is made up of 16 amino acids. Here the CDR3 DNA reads TGTGCTAGCAGCTTAGGAGGTGGGACAGCTAATGAAAAACTGTTTTTT. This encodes CASSLGGGTANEKLFF.

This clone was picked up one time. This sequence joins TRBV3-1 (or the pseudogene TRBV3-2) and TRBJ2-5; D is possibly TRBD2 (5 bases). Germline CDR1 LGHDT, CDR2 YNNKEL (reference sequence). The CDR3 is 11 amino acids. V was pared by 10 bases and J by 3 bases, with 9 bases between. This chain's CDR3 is CATDLKETQYF. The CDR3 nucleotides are TGTGCCACGGACTTGAAAGAGACCCAGTACTTC.

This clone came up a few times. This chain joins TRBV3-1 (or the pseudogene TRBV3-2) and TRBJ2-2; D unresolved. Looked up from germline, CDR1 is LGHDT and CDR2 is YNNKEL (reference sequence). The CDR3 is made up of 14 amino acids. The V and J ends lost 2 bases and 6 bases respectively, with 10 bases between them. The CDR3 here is CASSQQSNPGELFF. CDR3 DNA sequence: TGTGCCAGCAGCCAACAATCTAACCCCGGGGAGCTGTTTTTT.

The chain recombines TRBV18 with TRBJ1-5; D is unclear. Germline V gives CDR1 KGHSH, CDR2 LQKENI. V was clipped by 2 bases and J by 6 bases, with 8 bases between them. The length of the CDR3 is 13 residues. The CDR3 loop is CASSPNAGQPQHF. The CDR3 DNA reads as TGTGCCAGCTCACCAAATGCGGGTCAGCCCCAGCATTTT.

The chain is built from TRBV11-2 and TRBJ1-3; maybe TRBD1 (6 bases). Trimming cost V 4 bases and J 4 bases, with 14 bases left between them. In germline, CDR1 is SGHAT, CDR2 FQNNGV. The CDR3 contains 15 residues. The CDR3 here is CASSSLGQLGNTIYF. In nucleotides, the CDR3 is TGTGCCAGCAGCTCACTGGGACAACTAGGAAACACCATATATTTT.

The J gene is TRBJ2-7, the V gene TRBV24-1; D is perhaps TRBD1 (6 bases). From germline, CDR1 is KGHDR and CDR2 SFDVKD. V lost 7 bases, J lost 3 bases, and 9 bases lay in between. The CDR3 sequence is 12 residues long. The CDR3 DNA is TGTGCCACCAGCGACAGGTACTACGAGCAGTACTTC. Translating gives CATSDRYYEQYF.

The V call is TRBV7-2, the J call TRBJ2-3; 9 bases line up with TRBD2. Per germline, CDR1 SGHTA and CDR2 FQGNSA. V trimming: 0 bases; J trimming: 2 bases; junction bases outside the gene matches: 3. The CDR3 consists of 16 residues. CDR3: CASSLASGSPTDTQYF. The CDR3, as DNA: TGTGCCAGCAGCTTAGCTAGCGGGAGTCCCACAGATACGCAGTATTTT.

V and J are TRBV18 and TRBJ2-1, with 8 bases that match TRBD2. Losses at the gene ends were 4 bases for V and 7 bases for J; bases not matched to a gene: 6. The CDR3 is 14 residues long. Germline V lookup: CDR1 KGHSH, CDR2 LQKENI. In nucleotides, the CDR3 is TGTGCCAGCTCACTTGCCGGGACTAGTAATGAGCAGTTCTTC. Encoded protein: CASSLAGTSNEQFF.

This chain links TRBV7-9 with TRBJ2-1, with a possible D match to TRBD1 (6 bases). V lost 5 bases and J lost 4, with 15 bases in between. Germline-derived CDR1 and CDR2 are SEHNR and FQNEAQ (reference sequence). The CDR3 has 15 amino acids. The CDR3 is CASSPGKGGYNEQFF. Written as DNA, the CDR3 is TGTGCCAGCAGCCCGGGAAAAGGGGGTTACAATGAGCAGTTCTTC. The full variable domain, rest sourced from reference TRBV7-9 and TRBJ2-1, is DTGVSQNPRHKITKRGQNVTFRCDPISEHNRLYWYRQTLGQGPEFLTYFQNEAQLEKSRLLSDRFSAERPKGSFSTLEIQRTEQGDSAMYLCASSPGKGGYNEQFFGPGTRLTVL.

CDR3 loop: CASSYPQENTEAFF. In DNA form, the CDR3 reads TGTGCCAGCAGTTACCCACAGGAGAACACTGAAGCTTTCTTT. The chain has TRBV6-2 or TRBV6-3 and TRBJ1-1; possible D gene TRBD1, 5 bases. Germline CDR1 reads MNHEY; CDR2 reads SVGEGT. Trimming cost V 2 bases and J 1 base, with 8 bases left between them. CDR3 length: 14 amino acids.

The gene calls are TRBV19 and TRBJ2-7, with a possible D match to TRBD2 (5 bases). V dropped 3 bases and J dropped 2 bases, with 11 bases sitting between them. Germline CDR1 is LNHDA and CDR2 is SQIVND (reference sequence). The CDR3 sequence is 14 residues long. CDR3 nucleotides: TGTGCCAGTAGTATCCGGGCTAGCCCCTACGAGCAGTACTTC. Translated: CASSIRASPYEQYF.

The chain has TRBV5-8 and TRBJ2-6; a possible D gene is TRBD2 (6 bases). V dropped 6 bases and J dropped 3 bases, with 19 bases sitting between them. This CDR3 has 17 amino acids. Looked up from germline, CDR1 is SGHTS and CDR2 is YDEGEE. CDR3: CASTRSIRGIGANVLTF. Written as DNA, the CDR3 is TGTGCCAGCACAAGATCTATTCGGGGGATTGGGGCCAACGTCCTGACTTTC.

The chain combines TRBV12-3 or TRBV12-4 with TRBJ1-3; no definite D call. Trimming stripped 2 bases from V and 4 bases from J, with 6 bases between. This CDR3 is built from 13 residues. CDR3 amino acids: CASSLRSGNTIYF. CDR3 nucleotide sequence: TGTGCCAGCAGTTTACGTTCGGGAAACACCATATATTTT.

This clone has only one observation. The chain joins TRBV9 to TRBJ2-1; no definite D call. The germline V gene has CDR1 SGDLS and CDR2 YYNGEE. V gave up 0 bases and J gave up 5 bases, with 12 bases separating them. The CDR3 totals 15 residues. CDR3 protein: CASSVGPRVHNEQFF. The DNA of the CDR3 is TGTGCCAGCAGCGTAGGACCCCGGGTCCACAATGAGCAGTTCTTC.